Listed below are T cell receptor beta chains from one sample, sequenced in a study of blood T cell repertoires in COVID-19. Data came from immunoSEQ multiplex PCR; TCRdb stores just in-frame clones and leaves some out. This sample has roughly 39,000 clones; about 90% occur once, and the top ten carry about 9.1%. Source material: peripheral blood. The source is a woman of 80 years or more with active COVID-19. The conserved cysteine and the conserved F or W are not part of the CDR3 here.

V gene,J gene,CDR3 protein
TRBV5-6,TRBJ1-3,ASSLILPGVNTIY
TRBV14,TRBJ1-1,ASSPQWGRNTEAF
TRBV18,TRBJ1-5,ASSPPPNGQPQH
TRBV6-6,TRBJ1-1,AGDRGPDTEAF
TRBV10-1,TRBJ1-4,ASSDGTTNEKLF
TRBV19,TRBJ2-2,ASSNGQHTGELF
TRBV18,TRBJ2-3,ASSPPAGSTDTQY
TRBV9,TRBJ2-2,ASSPTSGGGTGELF
TRBV12-3/TRBV12-4,TRBJ2-2,ASVLAFTGELF
TRBV6-2/TRBV6-3,TRBJ1-2,ASSDHRAYGYT
TRBV5-8,TRBJ2-3,ASSVSRGHTDTQY
TRBV10-3,TRBJ2-7,AISGDRGHEQY